These T cell receptor beta chains were read from a single sample in a study of cytomegalovirus exposure and HLA in healthy donors. Only in-frame clones appear in the TCRdb table, and some are missing; sequencing was by immunoSEQ multiplex PCR. The sample holds around 100,000 clones. Sequencing was done on a sample of PBMCs. The source of these receptors is a middle-aged man in good health and CMV-seropositive. The CDR3 runs from the conserved cysteine through the conserved F or W. D genes are given only for firm matches.

v_call	d_call	j_call	cdr3_nt	cdr3_aa
TRBV2	TRBD1	TRBJ2-2	TGTGCCGGCAGGGGACAGTTGAACACCGGGGAGCTGTTTTTT	CAGRGQLNTGELFF
TRBV5-6	NA	TRBJ2-7	TGTGCCAGCAGCTTGGAGGCGGAGAGCGCCTACGAGCAGTACTTC	CASSLEAESAYEQYF
TRBV5-1	TRBD1	TRBJ2-5	TGCGCCAGCAGCTTGTCGTCAGGGGGCCAAGAGACCCAGTACTTC	CASSLSSGGQETQYF
TRBV2	TRBD1	TRBJ2-6	TGTGCCAGCAGTACCCGGGACAGGGTAAACTCTGGGGCCAACGTCCTGACTTTC	CASSTRDRVNSGANVLTF
TRBV14	NA	TRBJ2-3	TGTGCCAGCAGCCAATTATTTGAGGGCCGGGCAGATACGCAGTATTTT	CASSQLFEGRADTQYF
TRBV18	TRBD1	TRBJ1-5	TGTGCCAGCTCACCATTCACTCCACAGGGGGGGAGCAATCAGCCCCAGCATTTT	CASSPFTPQGGSNQPQHF
TRBV7-3	NA	TRBJ1-2	TGTGCCAGCAGCTTTTCCCCAAACTATGGCTACACCTTC	CASSFSPNYGYTF
TRBV7-8	NA	TRBJ2-3	TGTGCCAGCAGCTTAACAAATACGCAGTATTTT	CASSLTNTQYF
TRBV7-2	NA	TRBJ2-7	TGTGCCAGCAGCTTAGTCACCAGGGCGGTTGGGCGCGAGCAGTACTTC	CASSLVTRAVGREQYF
TRBV7-2	NA	TRBJ1-2	TGTGCCAGCAGCCTCAGGGGTGGCTATGGCTACACCTTC	CASSLRGGYGYTF
TRBV29-1	NA	TRBJ2-3	TGCAGCGTTGTGAATAGCAGACCCACAGATACGCAGTATTTT	CSVVNSRPTDTQYF
TRBV28	NA	TRBJ1-5	TGTGCCAGCAGCCCGACCAGGGTTTGGCAGCCCCAGCATTTT	CASSPTRVWQPQHF
TRBV5-1	TRBD1	TRBJ2-3	TGCGCCAGCAGCCCCGGGACAGTGAGCACAGATACGCAGTATTTT	CASSPGTVSTDTQYF
TRBV27	NA	TRBJ2-7	TGTGCCAGCAGTTCCCAGGTTCCCCGCGAGCAGTACTTC	CASSSQVPREQYF
TRBV7-9	TRBD2	TRBJ2-3	TGTGCCAGCAGCTGGACCGGGACTAGCGGAACTTCAGATACGCAGTATTTT	CASSWTGTSGTSDTQYF
TRBV6-5	TRBD1	TRBJ1-4	TGTGCCAGCAGTTACGCCGGACAGGGAAGGGAAAAACTGTTTTTT	CASSYAGQGREKLFF
TRBV6-5	NA	TRBJ1-5	TGTGCCAGCAGTGCCCACGAGGGCGGCAATCAGCCCCAGCATTTT	CASSAHEGGNQPQHF
TRBV7-9	TRBD1	TRBJ2-1	TGTGCCAGCAGCCCACAGGGGAATGAGCAGTTCTTC	CASSPQGNEQFF
TRBV11-2	TRBD1	TRBJ2-7	TGTGCCAGCAGCGTCCGGACAGGGGGCTCCGAGCAGTACTTC	CASSVRTGGSEQYF
TRBV11-2	NA	TRBJ2-5	TGTGCCAGCAGCTTAGTCGCGGGGGCTGGGGAGCAGTACTTC	CASSLVAGAGEQYF
TRBV2	NA	TRBJ2-5	TGTGCCAGCAGCTTGGACAGCCAAGAGACCCAGTACTTC	CASSLDSQETQYF
TRBV18	NA	TRBJ1-3	TGTGCCAGCTCACCAGGAAGGGGCCGGGAGTCCATATATTTT	CASSPGRGRESIYF
TRBV7-6	TRBD2	TRBJ2-3	TGTGCCAGCAGAAGAAAGCGGGAGGGATTCACAGATACGCAGTATTTT	CASRRKREGFTDTQYF
TRBV5-6	NA	TRBJ2-7	TGTGCCAGCAGCTTGGACAGGGAATTTCACGAGCAGTACTTC	CASSLDREFHEQYF
TRBV18	NA	TRBJ2-7	TGTGCCAGCTCACCCACAGGGTCCCTCTACTACGAGCAGTACTTC	CASSPTGSLYYEQYF
TRBV7-2	NA	TRBJ1-3	TGTGCCAGCAGCGCCACAGGGAGCTCTGGAAACACCATATATTTT	CASSATGSSGNTIYF
TRBV6-1	TRBD1	TRBJ1-4	TGTGCCAGCAGTGAATCGCGGGGAGCAGGGGGAAATGAAAAACTGTTTTTT	CASSESRGAGGNEKLFF
TRBV7-3	NA	TRBJ2-7	TGTGCCAGCAGCTTAAGAGGGGGCTACGAGCAGTACTTC	CASSLRGGYEQYF
TRBV6-5	NA	TRBJ2-7	TGTGCCAGCAGCACCGCCCCAGGGCGGTACGAGCAGTACTTC	CASSTAPGRYEQYF
TRBV28	NA	TRBJ2-7	TGTGCCAGCAGTTCCCCTAGCGAGGGTAATTACGAGCAGTACTTC	CASSSPSEGNYEQYF
TRBV6-1	TRBD2	TRBJ2-3	TGTGCCAGCAGTGAATGGCGGGAGGAGCGAAGAGATACGCAGTATTTT	CASSEWREERRDTQYF
TRBV5-4	TRBD1	TRBJ1-3	TGTGCCAGCAGCCCGGGGACAGGTCGAAACACCATATATTTT	CASSPGTGRNTIYF
TRBV28	TRBD1	TRBJ2-7	TGTGCCAGCAGTTCACAGGGGTCGGGCTCCTACGAGCAGTACTTC	CASSSQGSGSYEQYF
TRBV2	NA	TRBJ1-6	TGTGCCAGCAGTGAATTGACGGGGAATTCACCCCTCCACTTT	CASSELTGNSPLHF
TRBV4-2	TRBD2	TRBJ2-7	TGTGCCAGCAGCCAAGATCTAGCGGGAGTATATACACCTAGCTCCTACGAGCAGTACTTC	CASSQDLAGVYTPSSYEQYF
TRBV11-3	NA	TRBJ2-3	TGTGCCAGCAGCTTAGGTCCCGTAGCGCCAAGAGGAAATACGCAGTATTTT	CASSLGPVAPRGNTQYF
TRBV7-3	NA	TRBJ2-2	TGTGCCAGCAGACCGGTAGCCACCGGGGAGCTGTTTTTT	CASRPVATGELFF
TRBV11-3	NA	TRBJ2-1	TGTGCCAGCAGCTCGACTGGTGGTGGAGGTGAGCAGTTCTTC	CASSSTGGGGEQFF
TRBV28	TRBD1	TRBJ1-2	TGTGCCAGCAGAACCTCGGGACAGGAACACTATGGCTACACCTTC	CASRTSGQEHYGYTF
TRBV4-1	NA	TRBJ2-3	TGCGCCAGCAGCCAATTTTGGCTAGGAACAGATACGCAGTATTTT	CASSQFWLGTDTQYF
TRBV5-1	NA	TRBJ2-1	TGCGCCACCTCCGTGGCCTCCCATCTCTACAATGAGCAGTTCTTC	CATSVASHLYNEQFF
TRBV10-2	NA	TRBJ1-5	TGCGCCAGCAGTTTTGCAGATAGCAATCAGCCCCAGCATTTT	CASSFADSNQPQHF
TRBV19	NA	TRBJ2-7	TGTGCCAGTTTTGACGGGTACGAGCAGTACTTC	CASFDGYEQYF
TRBV5-1	TRBD2	TRBJ2-7	TGCGCCAGCAGCTTGGTGTCTAGCGGGAGTTACGAGCAGTACTTC	CASSLVSSGSYEQYF
TRBV29-1	NA	TRBJ1-1	TGCAGCGTAGCGGGAGGCAGTAATTTAGCTTTCTTT	CSVAGGSNLAFF
TRBV28	TRBD2	TRBJ2-5	TGTGCCACCAAGCGGGGTGATCGCGAAGAGACCCAGTACTTC	CATKRGDREETQYF
TRBV28	TRBD1	TRBJ2-6	TGTGCCAGCAGCCCTGCCGGCAGGGGGAGCTCTGGGGCCAACGTCCTGACTTTC	CASSPAGRGSSGANVLTF
TRBV2	NA	TRBJ2-4	TGTGCCAGCACTTTAGACAGGCGAAACATTCAGTACTTC	CASTLDRRNIQYF
TRBV19	NA	TRBJ2-2	TGTGCCAGTAGTATAGGGGTGGAGACCGGGGAGCTGTTTTTT	CASSIGVETGELFF
TRBV5-1	NA	TRBJ1-4	TGCGCCAGCAGCTTGCAACAGTCTAATGAAAAACTGTTTTTT	CASSLQQSNEKLFF
TRBV9	TRBD2	TRBJ2-2	TGTGCCAGCAGCCACCCGACTAGCGGGTCGTACCGGGAGCTGTTTTTT	CASSHPTSGSYRELFF
TRBV28	NA	TRBJ2-5	TGTGCCAGCAGACGAGAAGAGACCCAGTACTTC	CASRREETQYF
TRBV18	NA	TRBJ1-1	TGTGCCAGCCGACACCAAAGACCCGACAGGTGGAAGAACACTGAAGCTTTCTTT	CASRHQRPDRWKNTEAFF
TRBV7-9	NA	TRBJ2-1	TGTGCCAGCAGCCCACCCCTAGGAGAGCAGTTCTTC	CASSPPLGEQFF
TRBV5-6	NA	TRBJ2-7	TGTGCCAGCAGCGGAACAGGGCCGGCGGCCTTGGTGGAGCAGTACTTC	CASSGTGPAALVEQYF
TRBV29-1	NA	TRBJ1-1	TGCAGCGTTGAAAGGGGGTTGAACACTGAAGCTTTCTTT	CSVERGLNTEAFF
TRBV5-4	TRBD1	TRBJ2-3	TGTGCCAGCAGCTCGGGACAGGGGAGGGATACGCAGTATTTT	CASSSGQGRDTQYF
TRBV9	TRBD2	TRBJ2-5	TGTGCCAGCAGCGACGGGAGCGGGAGGGACCAAGAGACCCAGTACTTC	CASSDGSGRDQETQYF
TRBV5-4	TRBD2	TRBJ2-1	TGTGCCAGCAGCTCAGCGGGAGGGTTCTACAATGAGCAGTTCTTC	CASSSAGGFYNEQFF